This T cell receptor (beta chain) originates from a study of blood T cell repertoires in COVID-19. Study as a whole: Italy, Spain and the United States were the sources of the convalescent and acute COVID-19 samples. From T cells, B-cell-depleted T cells, or PBMCs came the material, which was cDNA or gDNA.

V lost 6 bases and J lost 3, with 9 bases in between. The CDR3 consists of 12 residues. CDR1 and CDR2 (germline): MNHEY, SVGAGI. As handled by the study authors: For nucleated cells, counts were estimated from reference gene primer amplification. The repertoire was sequenced with immunoSEQ multiplex PCR; TCRdb's copy has only in-frame clones and lacks some. V, J and clone size are taken as reported in that table, and D and trimming were inferred from the DNA itself. The repertoire holds over 25,000 clones, with about 91% as singletons. Sequenced sample: peripheral blood. This receptor was obtained from a man between 70 and 80 years old with acute or convalescent COVID-19. The chain combines TRBV6-5 with TRBJ2-7; D gene unclear. The CDR3 DNA is TGTGCCAGCAGCGAGGAATACTACGAGCAGTACTTC. Its protein is CASSEEYYEQYF.